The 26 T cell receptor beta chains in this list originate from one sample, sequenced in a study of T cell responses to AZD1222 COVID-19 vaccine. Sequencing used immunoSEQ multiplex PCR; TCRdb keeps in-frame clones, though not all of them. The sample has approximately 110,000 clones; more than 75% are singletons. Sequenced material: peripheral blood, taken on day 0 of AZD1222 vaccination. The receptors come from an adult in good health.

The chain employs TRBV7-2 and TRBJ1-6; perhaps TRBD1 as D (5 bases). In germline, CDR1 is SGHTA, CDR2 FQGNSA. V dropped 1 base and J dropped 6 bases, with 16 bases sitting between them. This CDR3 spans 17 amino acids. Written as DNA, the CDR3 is TGTGCCAGCAGCTTAGATAGGCCAGGGAGAGGTAATTCACCCCTCCACTTT. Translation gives CASSLDRPGRGNSPLHF.

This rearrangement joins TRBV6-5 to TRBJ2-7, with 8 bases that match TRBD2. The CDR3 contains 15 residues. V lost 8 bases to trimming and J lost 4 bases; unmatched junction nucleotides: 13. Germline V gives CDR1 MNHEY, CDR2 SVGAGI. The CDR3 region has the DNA TGTGCCAGCCGGATGAGGACCCAGCGGGAGTACGAGCAGTACTTC. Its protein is CASRMRTQREYEQYF.

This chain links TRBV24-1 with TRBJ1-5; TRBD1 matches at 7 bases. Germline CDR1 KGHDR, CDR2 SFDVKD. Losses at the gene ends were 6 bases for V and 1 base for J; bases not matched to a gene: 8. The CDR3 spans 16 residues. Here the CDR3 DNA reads TGTGCCACCAGTCTTCGGCTGGGACAGAGCAATCAGCCCCAGCATTTT. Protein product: CATSLRLGQSNQPQHF.

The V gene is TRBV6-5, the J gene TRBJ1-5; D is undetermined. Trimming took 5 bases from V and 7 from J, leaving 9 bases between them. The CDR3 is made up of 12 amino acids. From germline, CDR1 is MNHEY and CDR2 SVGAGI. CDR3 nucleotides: TGTGCCAGCAGTCGCCTAGGGCAGCCCCAGCATTTT. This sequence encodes CASSRLGQPQHF.

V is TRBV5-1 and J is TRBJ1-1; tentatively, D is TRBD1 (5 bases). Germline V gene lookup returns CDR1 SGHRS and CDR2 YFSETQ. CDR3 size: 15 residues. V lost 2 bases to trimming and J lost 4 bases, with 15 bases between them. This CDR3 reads CASSFSPGGGTEAFF. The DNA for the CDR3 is TGCGCCAGCAGCTTCAGTCCGGGGGGTGGCACTGAAGCTTTCTTT.

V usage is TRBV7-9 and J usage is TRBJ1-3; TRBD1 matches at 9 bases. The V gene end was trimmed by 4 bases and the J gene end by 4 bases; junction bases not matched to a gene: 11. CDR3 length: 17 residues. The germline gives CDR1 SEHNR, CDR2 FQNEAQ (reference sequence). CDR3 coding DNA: TGTGCCAGCAGCTCACCGGGACAGGGTTCGGGGGGAAACACCATATATTTT. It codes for CASSSPGQGSGGNTIYF.

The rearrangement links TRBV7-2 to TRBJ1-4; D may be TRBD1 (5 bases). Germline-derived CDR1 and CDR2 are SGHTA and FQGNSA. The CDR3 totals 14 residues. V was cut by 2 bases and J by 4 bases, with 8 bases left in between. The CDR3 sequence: CASSLRGVNEKLFF. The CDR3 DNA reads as TGTGCCAGCAGCTTACGGGGGGTTAATGAAAAACTGTTTTTT.

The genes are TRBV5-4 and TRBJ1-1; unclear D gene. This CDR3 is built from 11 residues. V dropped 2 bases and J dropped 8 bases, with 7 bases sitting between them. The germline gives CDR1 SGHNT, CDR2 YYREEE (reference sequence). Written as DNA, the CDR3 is TGTGCCAGCAGCTTTTTGGCCGAAGCTTTCTTT. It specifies CASSFLAEAFF.

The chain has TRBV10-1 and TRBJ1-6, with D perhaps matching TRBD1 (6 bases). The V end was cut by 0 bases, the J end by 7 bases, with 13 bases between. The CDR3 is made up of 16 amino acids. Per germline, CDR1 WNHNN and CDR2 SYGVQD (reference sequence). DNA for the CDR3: TGCGCCAGCAGTGAGTCTACCGGGACATTAAATTCACCCCTCCACTTT. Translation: CASSESTGTLNSPLHF.

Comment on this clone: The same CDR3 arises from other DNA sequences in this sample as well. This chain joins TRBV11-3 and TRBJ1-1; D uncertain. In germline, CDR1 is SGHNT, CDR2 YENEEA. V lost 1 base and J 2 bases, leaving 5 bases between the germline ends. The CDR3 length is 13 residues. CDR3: CASSLGGNTEAFF. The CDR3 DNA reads TGTGCCAGCAGCTTAGGGGGTAACACTGAAGCTTTCTTT.

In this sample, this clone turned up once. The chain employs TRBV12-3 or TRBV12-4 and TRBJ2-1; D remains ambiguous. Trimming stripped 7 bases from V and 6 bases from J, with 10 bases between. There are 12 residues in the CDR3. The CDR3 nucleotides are TGTGCCAGCAATTCTTTAGTCAATGAGCAGTTCTTC. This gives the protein CASNSLVNEQFF.

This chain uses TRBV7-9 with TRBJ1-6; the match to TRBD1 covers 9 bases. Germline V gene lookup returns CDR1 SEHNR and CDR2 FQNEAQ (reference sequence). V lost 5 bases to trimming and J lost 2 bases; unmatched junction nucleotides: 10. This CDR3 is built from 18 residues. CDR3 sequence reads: CASSPRTGGHPYNSPLHF. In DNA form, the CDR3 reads TGTGCCAGCAGCCCTCGAACAGGGGGCCACCCCTATAATTCACCCCTCCACTTT. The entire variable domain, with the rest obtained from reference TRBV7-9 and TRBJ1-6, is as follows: DTGVSQNPRHKITKRGQNVTFRCDPISEHNRLYWYRQTLGQGPEFLTYFQNEAQLEKSRLLSDRFSAERPKGSFSTLEIQRTEQGDSAMYLCASSPRTGGHPYNSPLHFGNGTRLTVT.

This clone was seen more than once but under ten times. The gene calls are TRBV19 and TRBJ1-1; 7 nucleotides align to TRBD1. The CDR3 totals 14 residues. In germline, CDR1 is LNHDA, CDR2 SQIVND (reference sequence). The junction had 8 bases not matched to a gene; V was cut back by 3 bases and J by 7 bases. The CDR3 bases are TGTGCCAGTAGTATCTTCGGCGACAGGGTTGAAGCTTTCTTT. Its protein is CASSIFGDRVEAFF.

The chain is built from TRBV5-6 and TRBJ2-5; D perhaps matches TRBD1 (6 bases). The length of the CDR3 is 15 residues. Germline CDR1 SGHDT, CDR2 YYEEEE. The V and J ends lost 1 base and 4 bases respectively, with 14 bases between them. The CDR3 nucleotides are TGTGCCAGCAGCTTGCAGGGCAGGGGTCGAGAGACCCAGTACTTC. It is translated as CASSLQGRGRETQYF.

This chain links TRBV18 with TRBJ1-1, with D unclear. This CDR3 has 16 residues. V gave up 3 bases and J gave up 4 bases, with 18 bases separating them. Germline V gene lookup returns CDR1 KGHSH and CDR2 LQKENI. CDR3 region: CASSPLYISAGTEAFF. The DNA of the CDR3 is TGTGCCAGCTCACCCCTTTATATTAGCGCTGGCACTGAAGCTTTCTTT. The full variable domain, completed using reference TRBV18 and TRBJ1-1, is NAGVMQNPRHLVRRRGQEARLRCSPMKGHSHVYWYRQLPEEGLKFMVYLQKENIIDESGMPKERFSAEFPKEGPSILRIQQVVRGDSAAYFCASSPLYISAGTEAFFGQGTRLTVV.

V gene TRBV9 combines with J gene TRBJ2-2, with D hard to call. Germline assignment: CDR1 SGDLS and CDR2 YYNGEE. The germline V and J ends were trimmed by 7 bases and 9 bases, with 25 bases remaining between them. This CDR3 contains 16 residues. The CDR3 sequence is CASSGQLGSGVRELFF. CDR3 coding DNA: TGTGCCAGCTCGGGTCAGCTCGGCTCTGGAGTAAGGGAGCTGTTTTTT.

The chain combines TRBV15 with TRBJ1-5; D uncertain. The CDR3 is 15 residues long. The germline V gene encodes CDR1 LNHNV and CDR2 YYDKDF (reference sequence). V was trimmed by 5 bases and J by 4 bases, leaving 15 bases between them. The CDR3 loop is CATSPINVINQPQHF. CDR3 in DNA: TGTGCCACCAGCCCTATTAATGTAATTAATCAGCCCCAGCATTTT.

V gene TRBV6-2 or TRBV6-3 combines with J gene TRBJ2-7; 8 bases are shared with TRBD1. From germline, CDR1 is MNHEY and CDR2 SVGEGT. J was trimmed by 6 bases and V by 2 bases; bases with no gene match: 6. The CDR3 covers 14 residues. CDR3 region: CASSYKDREGEQYF. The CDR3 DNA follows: TGTGCCAGCAGTTACAAGGACAGGGAAGGCGAGCAGTACTTC.

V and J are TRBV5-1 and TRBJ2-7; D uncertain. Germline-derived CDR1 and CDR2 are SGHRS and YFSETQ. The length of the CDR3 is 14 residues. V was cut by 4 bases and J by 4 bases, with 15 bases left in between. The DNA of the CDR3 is TGCGCCAGCAGCAGGGTCACTTCCCTGTACGAGCAGTACTTC. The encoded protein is CASSRVTSLYEQYF.

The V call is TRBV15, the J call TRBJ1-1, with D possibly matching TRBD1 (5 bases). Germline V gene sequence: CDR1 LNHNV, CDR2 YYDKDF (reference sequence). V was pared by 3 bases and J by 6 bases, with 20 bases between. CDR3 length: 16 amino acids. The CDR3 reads CATSREGLLFGPEAFF. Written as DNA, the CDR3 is TGTGCCACCAGCAGGGAGGGGCTTTTATTCGGCCCTGAAGCTTTCTTT.

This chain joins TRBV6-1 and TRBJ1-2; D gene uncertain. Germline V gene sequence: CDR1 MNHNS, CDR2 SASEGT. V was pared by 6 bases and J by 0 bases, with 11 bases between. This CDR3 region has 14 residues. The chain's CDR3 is CASSHRYPNYGYTF. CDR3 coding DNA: TGTGCCAGCAGCCACCGGTATCCTAACTATGGCTACACCTTC.

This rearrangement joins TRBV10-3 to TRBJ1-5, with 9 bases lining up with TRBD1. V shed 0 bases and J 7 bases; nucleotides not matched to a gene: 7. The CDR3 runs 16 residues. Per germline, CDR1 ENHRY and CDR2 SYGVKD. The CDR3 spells CAISESGQGQGQPQHF. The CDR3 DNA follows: TGTGCCATCAGTGAGTCGGGACAGGGTCAGGGACAGCCCCAGCATTTT.

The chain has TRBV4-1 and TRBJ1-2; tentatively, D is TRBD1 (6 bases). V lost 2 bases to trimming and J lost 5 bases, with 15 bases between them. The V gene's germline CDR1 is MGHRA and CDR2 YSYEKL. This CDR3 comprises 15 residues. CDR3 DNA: TGCGCCAGCAGCCAAAGTCCGGGGGCGTTTTATGGCTACACCTTC. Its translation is CASSQSPGAFYGYTF.

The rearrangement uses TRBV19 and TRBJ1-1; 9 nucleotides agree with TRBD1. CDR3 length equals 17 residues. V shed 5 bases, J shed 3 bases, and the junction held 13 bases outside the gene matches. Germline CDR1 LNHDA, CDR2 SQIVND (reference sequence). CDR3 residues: CASSPYRGRVGDTEAFF. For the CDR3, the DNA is TGTGCCAGTAGTCCATACAGGGGGCGTGTAGGGGACACTGAAGCTTTCTTT.

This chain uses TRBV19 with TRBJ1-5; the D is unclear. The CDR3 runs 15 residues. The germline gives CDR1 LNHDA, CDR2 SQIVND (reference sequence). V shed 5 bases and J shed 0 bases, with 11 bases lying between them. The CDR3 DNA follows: TGTGCCAGTAGTTCACACTTAAATAGCAATCAGCCCCAGCATTTT. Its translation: CASSSHLNSNQPQHF. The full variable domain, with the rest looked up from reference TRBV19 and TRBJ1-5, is DGGITQSPKYLFRKEGQNVTLSCEQNLNHDAMYWYRQDPGQGLRLIYYSQIVNDFQKGDIAEGYSVSREKKESFPLTVTSAQKNPTAFYLCASSSHLNSNQPQHFGDGTRLSIL.

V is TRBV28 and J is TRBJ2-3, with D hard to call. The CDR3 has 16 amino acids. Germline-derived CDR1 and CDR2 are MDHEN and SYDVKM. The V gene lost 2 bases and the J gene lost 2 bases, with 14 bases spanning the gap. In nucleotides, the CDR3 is TGTGCCAGCAGTTTAATCAGTCGTGACTCCACAGATACGCAGTATTTT. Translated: CASSLISRDSTDTQYF.